This TCR beta chain was recorded in a study of blood T cell repertoires in COVID-19. In the study overall: Donors in the United States, Italy and Spain gave samples during acute or convalescent COVID-19. T cells, B-cell-depleted T cells, or PBMCs provided the cDNA or gDNA that served as material.

Authors' data handling: Estimation of nucleated cell counts was performed using reference gene primer amplification. The repertoire was sequenced with immunoSEQ multiplex PCR; TCRdb's copy has only in-frame clones and lacks some. V and J calls and clone size are those listed in that table; D and trimming were worked out from the DNA. Of nearly 250,000 clones listed, around nine tenths are singletons. The CDR3 contains 19 residues. The germline gives CDR1 MNHEY, CDR2 SMNVEV (reference sequence). There are a few counts of this clone. Sequence at one end of the junction differs from germline and may be a read error.

This chain links TRBV27 with TRBJ1-3; maybe TRBD1 (6 bases). The sequence derives from a woman aged 55-75 years who had recovered from COVID-19. Sequencing was done on a sample of peripheral blood. The CDR3: CASSVSRQDFKISGNTIYF. The CDR3 bases are TGTGCCAGCAGTGTATCGCGACAGGACTTTAAGATTTCGGGAAACACCATATATTTT.